These T cell receptor beta chains were read from a single sample in a study of identical twins. TCRdb re-analysed the 5' RACE reads in MiXCR, keeping a single row per CDR3 protein. The sample has under 400,000 distinct CDR3 sequences, about 10% seen once. What was sequenced was naive T cells sorted from blood. These receptors came from a woman between 45 and 65 years old in good health. CDR3s include the opening cysteine and the closing phenylalanine or tryptophan. A D gene is named only where the DNA matches it firmly. Clone size is given for some rows only: seen once, a few or many times, or a class if the clone is expanded.

j_gene: TRBJ2-2
d_gene: .
abundance: many
v_gene: TRBV28
CDR3aa: CASSQPGHRNTGELFF
CDR3nt: TGTGCCAGCAGCCAACCGGGACATCGGAACACCGGGGAGCTGTTTTTT

j_gene: TRBJ1-1
d_gene: .
abundance: few
v_gene: TRBV14
CDR3aa: CASSQDLAMNTEAFF
CDR3nt: TGTGCCAGCAGCCAAGATCTTGCCATGAACACTGAAGCTTTCTTT

j_gene: TRBJ2-7
d_gene: .
abundance: few
v_gene: TRBV18
CDR3aa: CASSPGAGLYEQYF
CDR3nt: TGTGCCAGCTCACCAGGGGCAGGCCTCTACGAGCAGTACTTC

j_gene: TRBJ2-1
d_gene: .
abundance: .
v_gene: TRBV11-2
CDR3aa: CASSATGTLNEQFF
CDR3nt: TGTGCCAGCAGCGCTACCGGGACACTCAATGAGCAGTTCTTC

j_gene: TRBJ1-5
d_gene: .
abundance: few
v_gene: TRBV20-1
CDR3aa: CSARYPPGLGNQPQHF
CDR3nt: TGCAGTGCTAGGTATCCTCCAGGGCTGGGCAATCAGCCCCAGCATTTT

j_gene: TRBJ2-1
d_gene: TRBD2
abundance: .
v_gene: TRBV12-3/TRBV12-4
CDR3aa: CASSAHRLANNPGEQFF
CDR3nt: TGTGCCAGCAGTGCCCACCGACTAGCTAACAACCCCGGGGAGCAGTTCTTC

j_gene: TRBJ2-3
d_gene: .
abundance: few
v_gene: TRBV20-1
CDR3aa: CSARYRNTDTQYF
CDR3nt: TGCAGTGCTAGATACAGAAACACAGATACGCAGTATTTT

j_gene: TRBJ1-2
d_gene: .
abundance: few
v_gene: TRBV6-2/TRBV6-3
CDR3aa: CASSYEDLMYGYTF
CDR3nt: TGTGCCAGCAGTTACGAGGACTTGATGTATGGCTACACCTTC

j_gene: TRBJ2-1
d_gene: .
abundance: few
v_gene: TRBV4-1
CDR3aa: CASSLETGEYGEQFF
CDR3nt: TGCGCCAGCAGCCTAGAAACGGGGGAGTATGGTGAGCAGTTCTTC

j_gene: TRBJ2-1
d_gene: TRBD2
abundance: many
v_gene: TRBV20-1
CDR3aa: CSARGLAGVGGEQFF
CDR3nt: TGCAGTGCTAGGGGGCTAGCGGGAGTAGGGGGTGAGCAGTTCTTC

j_gene: TRBJ1-4
d_gene: .
abundance: .
v_gene: TRBV20-1
CDR3aa: CSARGALEKLFF
CDR3nt: TGCAGTGCTAGAGGGGCTCTGGAAAAACTGTTTTTT

j_gene: TRBJ2-3
d_gene: .
abundance: many
v_gene: TRBV5-1
CDR3aa: CASSPKSGDTQYF
CDR3nt: TGCGCCAGCAGCCCAAAATCTGGAGATACGCAGTATTTT

j_gene: TRBJ2-1
d_gene: TRBD1
abundance: many
v_gene: TRBV5-1
CDR3aa: CASSKGGPVFHEQFF
CDR3nt: TGCGCCAGCAGTAAAGGGGGCCCAGTATTCCATGAGCAGTTCTTC

j_gene: TRBJ2-3
d_gene: .
abundance: .
v_gene: TRBV19
CDR3aa: CASSPKTDTQYF
CDR3nt: TGTGCCAGTAGCCCGAAGACAGATACGCAGTATTTT

j_gene: TRBJ2-5
d_gene: .
abundance: many
v_gene: TRBV5-1
CDR3aa: CASSLGGTGLEETQYF
CDR3nt: TGCGCCAGCAGCTTGGGGGGAACAGGTCTCGAAGAGACCCAGTACTTC

j_gene: TRBJ2-7
d_gene: TRBD2
abundance: many
v_gene: TRBV5-1
CDR3aa: CASSGRLAGAHEQYF
CDR3nt: TGCGCCAGCAGCGGGAGGCTAGCGGGAGCCCACGAGCAGTACTTC

j_gene: TRBJ2-1
d_gene: TRBD2
abundance: .
v_gene: TRBV24-1
CDR3aa: CATRGTRYSNEQFF
CDR3nt: TGTGCCACCAGGGGGACTAGGTACTCGAATGAGCAGTTCTTC

j_gene: TRBJ1-1
d_gene: .
abundance: few
v_gene: TRBV4-1
CDR3aa: CASSHTGVTNTEAFF
CDR3nt: TGCGCCAGCAGCCACACGGGGGTAACGAACACTGAAGCTTTCTTT

j_gene: TRBJ2-3
d_gene: .
abundance: many
v_gene: TRBV14
CDR3aa: CASSQSDVSPTTDTQYF
CDR3nt: TGTGCCAGCAGCCAATCCGACGTCTCCCCAACTACAGATACGCAGTATTTT

j_gene: TRBJ1-6
d_gene: .
abundance: .
v_gene: TRBV10-3
CDR3aa: CAISEKAGNSPLHF
CDR3nt: TGTGCCATCAGTGAAAAGGCGGGGAATTCACCCCTCCACTTT

j_gene: TRBJ2-1
d_gene: .
abundance: .
v_gene: TRBV7-9
CDR3aa: CASSSPALPQFF
CDR3nt: TGTGCCAGCAGCTCCCCCGCATTACCGCAGTTCTTC

j_gene: TRBJ2-7
d_gene: TRBD2
abundance: few
v_gene: TRBV7-9
CDR3aa: CASSELAGVTYEQYF
CDR3nt: TGTGCCAGCAGTGAGCTAGCGGGAGTCACCTACGAGCAGTACTTC

j_gene: TRBJ2-2
d_gene: TRBD2
abundance: few
v_gene: TRBV7-3
CDR3aa: CASSTGTSNGELFF
CDR3nt: TGTGCCAGCAGCACCGGGACTAGCAACGGGGAGCTGTTTTTT

j_gene: TRBJ2-1
d_gene: TRBD1
abundance: .
v_gene: TRBV20-1
CDR3aa: CSAELGQAQGNEQFF
CDR3nt: TGCAGTGCTGAGCTTGGACAGGCTCAGGGGAATGAGCAGTTCTTC

j_gene: TRBJ1-1
d_gene: .
abundance: .
v_gene: TRBV15
CDR3aa: CATSRPTKNTEAFF
CDR3nt: TGTGCCACCAGCAGGCCCACGAAGAACACTGAAGCTTTCTTT

j_gene: TRBJ1-1
d_gene: .
abundance: few
v_gene: TRBV6-5
CDR3aa: CASSYSLDGNTEAFF
CDR3nt: TGTGCCAGCAGTTACTCGTTGGACGGGAACACTGAAGCTTTCTTT